This T cell receptor (beta chain) was documented in a study of shared clonotypes between healthy human individuals. Across the whole study: Each donor had three CD4 naive, three CD4 memory, two CD8 naive and one CD8 memory plate.

The assay was immunoSEQ multiplex PCR, and TCRdb's table has in-frame clones only and misses some. Here the sample spans hundreds of thousands of clones, approximately 96% being singletons. Study-wide findings and caveats: Larger estimated richness was generally seen in naive subsets than in memory subsets. A small donor pool kept down the genetic and exposure-history diversity that was represented. Four donors held about 5.1% of naive CD4 clonotypes in common.

It was CD45RO-negative cells, positively selected for CCR7, that made up naive CD8 cells, with terminally differentiated effector memory CD45RA+ cells excluded. Germline V gene data show CDR1 as SGHNT and CDR2 as YYREEE (reference sequence). The CDR3 extends over 13 amino acids. V shed 5 bases and J shed 3 bases, with 11 bases lying between them. As concerns this clone: Its antigen is not known.

The sequence derives from a woman aged 25 to 39 in good health. This chain uses TRBV5-4 with TRBJ2-5; D might be TRBD2 (5 bases). Material for sequencing was naive CD8+ T cells sorted from blood. The CDR3 bases are TGTGCCAGCAGTCCAGTCGGGGAAGAGACCCAGTACTTC. It codes for CASSPVGEETQYF.